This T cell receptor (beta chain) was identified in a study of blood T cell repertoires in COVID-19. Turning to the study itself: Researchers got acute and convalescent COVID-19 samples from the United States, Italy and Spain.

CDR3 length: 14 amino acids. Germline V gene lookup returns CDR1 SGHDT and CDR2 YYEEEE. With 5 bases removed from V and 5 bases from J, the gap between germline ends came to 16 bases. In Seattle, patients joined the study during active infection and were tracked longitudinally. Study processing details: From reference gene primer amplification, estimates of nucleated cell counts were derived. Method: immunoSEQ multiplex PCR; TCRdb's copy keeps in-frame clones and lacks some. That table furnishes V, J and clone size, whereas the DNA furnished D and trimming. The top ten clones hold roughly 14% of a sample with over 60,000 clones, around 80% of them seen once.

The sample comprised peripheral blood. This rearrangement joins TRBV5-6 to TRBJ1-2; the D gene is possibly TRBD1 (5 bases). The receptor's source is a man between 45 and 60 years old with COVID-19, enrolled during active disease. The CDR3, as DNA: TGTGCCAGCAGATCCAAGTCAGGGAATTATGGCTACACCTTC. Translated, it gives CASRSKSGNYGYTF.